The clone carrying this TCR beta chain has a handful of counts. Its antigen is not known. In TCRdb, the RT-PCR reads were re-called with MiXCR into one record per CDR3 protein. The data contain 550,000 to 800,000 distinct CDR3 sequences, about 15% of them singletons. The data are from a study of response to subunit inactivated influenza vaccine. Study outcomes and limitations: Authors suggested seasonal influenza vaccinations each recruit few new T cells.

The CDR3 covers 16 residues. Germline V gives CDR1 SGHDT, CDR2 YYEEEE. The V end lost 0 bases, the J end lost 2 bases, and 15 bases lay between the germline ends. This rearrangement joins TRBV5-6 to TRBJ2-7; D remains unclear. The material was PBMCs from blood, obtained about 14 days before vaccination. This receptor was taken from a man in his fifties or sixties who received an inactivated influenza vaccine. CDR3 coding DNA: TGTGCCAGCAGCTTGGGAGGATCGTTCCCCCCCTACGAGCAGTACTTC. Encoded protein: CASSLGGSFPPYEQYF.